The sequence of this T cell receptor (beta chain) was determined in a study of cytomegalovirus exposure and HLA in healthy donors. Study-wide findings and caveats: Among CMV-associated TCR beta chains, most appeared HLA-restricted in a later analysis.

As to this clone: Antigen unknown.

CDR3 length: 14 residues. V lost 4 bases and J 4 bases, leaving 11 bases between the germline ends. Germline CDR1 is SGHRS and CDR2 is YFSETQ. Healthy individuals who donated bone marrow served as the donors. PCR used 60 Vbeta primers and 13 Jbeta primers. As processed by the authors: Unique TCR beta chains totaled 80 million to 100 million in a later count, with around 12 million of them shared. Profiling relied on immunoSEQ multiplex PCR, and the TCRdb table lists in-frame clones only, not all of them. V and J calls plus clone size are reproduced from that table; the DNA served to infer D and trimming. The repertoire holds about 89,000 clones, about 85% seen once, with about 7.7% in the top ten.

This TCR was recovered from a man aged 40-49 years in good health and CMV-seropositive. Sequences were obtained from PBMCs. This chain uses TRBV5-1 with TRBJ2-2, with D perhaps TRBD1 (6 bases). Here the CDR3 DNA reads TGCGCCAGCAGCAAACAGGGTACCACCGGGGAGCTGTTTTTT. This gives the protein CASSKQGTTGELFF. The complete variable domain, with remaining parts taken from reference TRBV5-1 and TRBJ2-2, reads KAGVTQTPRYLIKTRGQQVTLSCSPISGHRSVSWYQQTPGQGLQFLFEYFSETQRNKGNFPGRFSGRQFSNSRSEMNVSTLELGDSALYLCASSKQGTTGELFFGEGSRLTVL.